This TCR beta chain was found in a study of T cell repertoires in cytomegalovirus infection. About the study: Both CMV infection and a matching HLA type were indicated by public TCR beta signatures. Study-wide points: The response measured ex vivo was dominated by TCR beta clonotypes (HLA-C-restricted and CMV-specific).

This clonotype was recorded a few times. What it binds is not known. V was clipped by 0 bases and J by 3 bases, with 12 bases between them. Germline V CDR1 and CDR2: LGHNA, YNFKEQ. This CDR3 has 17 residues. One entry per CDR3 protein, called by TCRdb with MiXCR from the reads. The table has under 200,000 distinct CDR3 sequences, roughly a sixth seen once. The TCR sequence derives from a human donor in good health (CMV status not recorded). Some clones in this sample may be carry-over from other donors' samples. The rearrangement links TRBV4-2 to TRBJ2-6; TRBD1 might be the D (6 bases). Sequenced material: CD8+ T cells from PBMCs. The CDR3 is CASSQEDSGFGANVLTF. The CDR3 nucleotides are TGTGCCAGCAGCCAAGAGGACAGTGGGTTTGGGGCCAACGTCCTGACTTTC.